Listed here are 7 T cell receptor beta chains from one sample, sequenced in a study of regulatory T cells in long-lasting Graves disease listed by TCRdb under 2021. The receptor library was made with multiplex PCR. Sequencing used an Illumina HiSeq 4000. TCR beta libraries were built with iRepertoire HTBI primers and Arm-PCR amplification of CDR3 regions. The public reads were reprocessed in TCRdb via fastp at Q25 and MiXCR, keeping in-frame beta chains. CDR3 protein duplicates are merged, each entry listing the most common genes and DNA. The sample profile shows roughly 520,000 distinct CDR3 sequences; around 12% of them were found once. The top ten constitute approximately 9% of the sample. According to the study, the label for this sample's time point signals: newly diagnosed GD, antithyroid drugs for less than 3 months. For both TCR sequencing and RNA sequencing, RNA was extracted from PBMCs in TRIzol.

These sequences were also reported in another study, on T cells in Graves' hyperthyroidism and ophthalmopathy.

Sequences were derived from peripheral blood mononuclear cells (PBMCs), sampled at new diagnosis, from a patient treated with antithyroid drugs. These receptors came from a woman younger than 45 with Graves disease. Donor details come from another sample of the same person, matched by shared clones.

This clonotype was observed at least ten times. The chain recombines TRBV18 with TRBJ2-5; D uncertain. The CDR3 has 13 residues. V was trimmed by 1 base and J by 2 bases, leaving 5 bases between them. Germline CDR1 KGHSH, CDR2 LQKENI. The CDR3 here is CASSPLGQETQYF. The CDR3 DNA reads as TGTGCCAGCTCACCACTCGGGCAAGAGACCCAGTACTTC.

This clonotype was recorded a few times. The V call is TRBV5-4, the J call TRBJ2-2; 10 bases map to TRBD2. This CDR3 is built from 16 residues. Germline V gene sequence: CDR1 SGHNT, CDR2 YYREEE (reference sequence). In nucleotides, the CDR3 is TGTGGCACCACGGCCAGCGGGAGGGCCGGAGCCGGGGAGCTGTTTTTT. Translated: CGTTASGRAGAGELFF.

The chain combines TRBV20-1 with TRBJ1-2; 8 bases align to TRBD1. The germline V gene encodes CDR1 DFQATT and CDR2 SNEGSKA (reference sequence). This CDR3 has 15 residues. V shed 5 bases, J shed 5 bases, and the junction held 13 bases outside the gene matches. The CDR3 sequence is CSAPPKAGGYYGYTF. CDR3 sequence (DNA): TGCAGTGCTCCCCCGAAGGCAGGGGGCTATTATGGCTACACCTTC.

Many counts were recorded for this clonotype. V usage is TRBV6-1 and J usage is TRBJ2-1, with 8 bases fitting TRBD1. Germline-derived CDR1 and CDR2 are MNHNS and SASEGT. J was trimmed by 6 bases and V by 6 bases; bases with no gene match: 10. This CDR3 has 15 residues. The CDR3 spells CASSDVGQAFNEQFF. The CDR3 DNA sequence: TGTGCCAGCAGCGACGTGGGACAGGCTTTCAATGAGCAGTTCTTC.

This clonotype showed up many times. The chain carries TRBV30 and TRBJ2-5, with 7 bases aligning to TRBD1. The germline V gene has CDR1 GTSNPN and CDR2 SVGIG (reference sequence). The CDR3 runs to 14 residues. V dropped 0 bases and J dropped 1; count of bases not matched to a gene: 2. Here the CDR3 reads CAWSVGTVQETQYF. CDR3 DNA: TGTGCCTGGAGTGTGGGGACAGTCCAAGAGACCCAGTACTTC.

In this sample, this clonotype turned up a few times. This may be a read error: a much more frequent sequence differs by one nucleotide. This rearrangement joins TRBV3-1 to TRBJ1-5, with unresolved D. This CDR3 region has 14 residues. CDR1 is LGHDT, CDR2 YNNKEL, per germline (reference sequence). CDR3 nucleotides: TGTGCCAACAGCCAACTCCCCAATTTCCAGCCCCAGCATTTT. It specifies CANSQLPNFQPQHF. The variable domain in full, completed from reference TRBV3-1 and TRBJ1-5, reads DTAVSQTPKYLVTQMGNDKSIKCEQNLGHDTMYWYKQDSKKFLKIMFSYNNKELIINETVPNRFSPKSPDKAHLNLHINSLELGDSAVYFCANSQLPNFQPQHFGDGTRLSIL.

The chain is built from TRBV7-9 and TRBJ2-3, with D unresolved. Germline V gene lookup returns CDR1 SEHNR and CDR2 FQNEAQ (reference sequence). This CDR3 is 13 amino acids long. V was trimmed by 0 bases and J by 4 bases, leaving 5 bases between them. CDR3 amino acids: CASSLAQPDTQYF. The CDR3 DNA is TGTGCCAGCAGCTTAGCTCAGCCAGATACGCAGTATTTT.